This T cell receptor (beta chain) was sequenced during a study of blood T cell repertoires in COVID-19. Study at large: T cells, B-cell-depleted T cells, or PBMCs provided the cDNA or gDNA that served as material.

The repertoire was sequenced with immunoSEQ multiplex PCR; TCRdb's copy has only in-frame clones and lacks some. The sample lists 40,000 to 55,000 clones; approximately 90% were seen once. Germline CDR1 is MNHNS and CDR2 is SASEGT. The CDR3 is 19 residues long. The V end lost 0 bases, the J end lost 0 bases, and 21 bases lay between the germline ends. The receptor's source is a man aged 45-65 years with active COVID-19. The sample comprised peripheral blood. The chain carries TRBV6-1 and TRBJ2-7; tentative D call: TRBD1 (7 bases). The CDR3 coding sequence is TGTGCCAGCAGTGAAGCGCTGGCGGGACAGCACCATTACTCCTACGAGCAGTACTTC. Translated: CASSEALAGQHHYSYEQYF.